Below, 31 T cell receptor beta chains from the same sample are listed, as sequenced in a study of T cells in Graves' hyperthyroidism and ophthalmopathy. It was RNA transcripts that yielded the amplified TCR beta CDR3 regions. The TCR CDR3 first-round RT-PCR relied on the HTBI primer set. TCRdb ran MiXCR on the multiplex PCR reads and lists one entry per CDR3 protein. The data show 280,000 or so distinct CDR3 sequences, 15% seen once. Sequenced input: blood. The receptors stem from a woman aged 45-65 years with Graves' hyperthyroidism that later progressed to Graves' ophthalmopathy.

The chain carries TRBV6-4 and TRBJ2-3, with D possibly TRBD2 on 5 matching bases. The CDR3 has 13 residues. V was pared by 2 bases and J by 4 bases, with 7 bases between. The V gene's germline CDR1 is MRHNA and CDR2 SNTAGT. The CDR3 is CASSDQRADTQYF. The CDR3 DNA sequence: TGTGCCAGCAGTGACCAGAGGGCAGATACGCAGTATTTT.

On this clonotype: An end of the junction differs from the germline gene, which may be a read error. The V call is TRBV6-1, the J call TRBJ2-1; 11 bases map to TRBD2. CDR1 and CDR2 (germline): MNHNS, SASEGT. The CDR3 is 15 residues long. In DNA form, the CDR3 reads TGTGCCAGCAGCCGAACTAGCGGGAGTCAGAATGAGCGGTTCTTC. It codes for CASSRTSGSQNERFF.

This chain joins TRBV19 and TRBJ1-5; D gene ambiguous. V was clipped by 3 bases and J by 7 bases, with 7 bases between them. Germline-derived CDR1 and CDR2 are LNHDA and SQIVND (reference sequence). The CDR3 has 12 residues. The CDR3 DNA reads as TGTGCCAGTAGTATGTACCAACAGCCCCAGCATTTT. The encoded protein is CASSMYQQPQHF.

The DNA of the CDR3 is TGTGCCAGCAGATTGGTCCCGACAGGGGAGTATGGCTACACCTTC. Translated, it gives CASRLVPTGEYGYTF. The gene calls are TRBV27 and TRBJ1-2, with 8 bases aligning to TRBD1. Trimming at V came to 6 bases and at J to 5 bases, leaving 11 bases not matched to a gene. Germline V lookup: CDR1 MNHEY, CDR2 SMNVEV (reference sequence). The CDR3 consists of 15 residues.

This clonotype was detected ten times or more. The genes are TRBV2 and TRBJ2-7, with 9 bases fitting TRBD1. Germline CDR1 SNHLY, CDR2 FYNNEI. V shed 8 bases, J shed 3 bases, and the junction held 8 bases outside the gene matches. This CDR3 is built from 14 residues. The CDR3 DNA is TGTGCCAGCGGACCCGGGACAGGGTACTACGAGCAGTACTTC. Translated, it gives CASGPGTGYYEQYF.

This rearrangement joins TRBV11-2 to TRBJ2-3, with D maybe TRBD1 (6 bases). V lost 0 bases, J lost 6 bases, and 7 bases lay in between. This CDR3 is built from 13 residues. Germline V gene sequence: CDR1 SGHAT, CDR2 FQNNGV. The CDR3 nucleotides are TGTGCCAGCAGCTTAGATAGGGGGGATACGCAGTATTTT. It is translated as CASSLDRGDTQYF.

This clonotype was picked up many times. This chain joins TRBV20-1 and TRBJ2-1; TRBD2 agrees at 14 bases. CDR3 length: 13 residues. The germline V gene has CDR1 DFQATT and CDR2 SNEGSKA (reference sequence). CDR3 region: CSPGLAGENEQFF. DNA for the CDR3: TGCAGCCCGGGACTAGCGGGAGAAAATGAGCAGTTCTTC.

This clonotype was counted only a few times. This sequence joins TRBV28 and TRBJ2-7; 14 bases match TRBD2. V trimming: 8 bases; J trimming: 2 bases; junction bases outside the gene matches: 11. This CDR3 has 17 amino acids. Looked up from germline, CDR1 is MDHEN and CDR2 is SYDVKM. CDR3 DNA: TGTGCCAGCGGCCCGGGACTAGCGGGGGAATACGCCTACGAGCAGTACTTC. This translates into CASGPGLAGEYAYEQYF.

This clonotype is a singleton in its sample. A junction end diverges from the germline sequence, so it may reflect a read error. The V gene is TRBV19, the J gene TRBJ2-3, with 14 nucleotides matching TRBD2. This CDR3 is 17 amino acids long. The germline CDR1 and CDR2 sequences are LNHDA and SQIVND (reference sequence). The CDR3 coding sequence is TGTGCCAGTGGTATAGAGGGACTAGCGGGAGTCACAGATACGCAGTATTTT. Its translation: CASGIEGLAGVTDTQYF.

Many counts were recorded for this clonotype. This rearrangement joins TRBV6-2 or TRBV6-3 to TRBJ2-5; 9 bases line up with TRBD1. V lost 9 bases and J lost 3; bases outside the gene matches: 2. This CDR3 contains 12 residues. Germline-derived CDR1 and CDR2 are MNHEY and SVGEGT. The DNA of the CDR3 is TGTGCCAGTACAGGGGGCGAAGAGACCCAGTACTTC. It translates to CASTGGEETQYF.

At least ten counts were recorded for this clonotype. The chain employs TRBV7-3 and TRBJ2-2, with 13 bases lining up with TRBD2. Per germline, CDR1 SGHTA and CDR2 FQGTGA. This CDR3 has 15 amino acids. V was pared by 5 bases and J by 6 bases, with 3 bases of the junction left unmatched. The CDR3: CASSPGLAGAGELFF. The CDR3 nucleotides are TGTGCCAGCAGCCCTGGACTAGCGGGGGCCGGGGAGCTGTTTTTT.

This clonotype appeared many times. The chain joins TRBV20-1 to TRBJ2-7; D is perhaps TRBD2 (6 bases). Between the trimmed V and J ends, which lost 0 bases and 5 bases, there was a span of 14 bases. CDR3 length equals 14 residues. The germline CDR1 and CDR2 sequences are DFQATT and SNEGSKA (reference sequence). This CDR3 is CSARDSVAEHEQYF. The CDR3 bases are TGCAGTGCTAGAGATTCCGTAGCGGAGCACGAGCAGTACTTC.

This clonotype has a count of ten or more. This chain joins TRBV20-1 and TRBJ2-1; 7 bases align to TRBD2. Germline CDR1 DFQATT, CDR2 SNEGSKA (reference sequence). Trimming took 4 bases from V and 5 from J; bases not matched to a gene: 14. CDR3 size: 16 residues. CDR3 nucleotides: TGCAGTGCTATTAGGAGAATAACTAGCGACGACAATGAGCAGTTCTTC. This encodes CSAIRRITSDDNEQFF.

V and J are TRBV7-3 and TRBJ1-1, with D tentatively TRBD1 (5 bases). The CDR3 sequence is 14 residues long. Trimming shortened V by 3 bases and J by 5 bases, and 13 bases separated the two germline ends. Germline lookup yields CDR1 SGHTA and CDR2 FQGTGA. The CDR3 DNA reads TGTGCCAGCAGCTTGGGGGTGCTGGGTACTGAAGCTTTCTTT. It codes for CASSLGVLGTEAFF.

This clonotype came up many times. This CDR3 reads CASSEAGGLASKTQYF. CDR3 bases: TGTGCCAGCAGTGAGGCTGGGGGACTAGCGTCAAAGACCCAGTACTTC. V gene TRBV2 combines with J gene TRBJ2-5, with TRBD2 matching 10 bases. Germline assignment: CDR1 SNHLY and CDR2 FYNNEI. The CDR3 covers 16 residues. J was trimmed by 6 bases and V by 3 bases; bases with no gene match: 10.

Of note for this clonotype: The junction and the germline gene differ at one end; a read error may be behind it. The chain recombines TRBV10-3 with TRBJ1-4, with D possibly matching TRBD1 (5 bases). This CDR3 region has 13 residues. Per germline, CDR1 ENHRY and CDR2 SYGVKD. CDR3 in DNA: TGTGCCATCAGTGAAGGGACTAATGAAAAACTGGTTTTT. Translating gives CAISEGTNEKLVF.

Only a few counts were recorded for this clonotype. The chain recombines TRBV27 with TRBJ2-3; TRBD2 matches 9 bases. V shed 5 bases and J 3 bases; nucleotides not matched to a gene: 6. Germline CDR1 is MNHEY and CDR2 is SMNVEV (reference sequence). The CDR3 extends over 15 amino acids. DNA for the CDR3: TGTGCCAGCAGTACCGCGGGGGGGAAGACAGATACGCAGTATTTT. Amino acid sequence: CASSTAGGKTDTQYF.

In this sample, this clonotype turned up many times. The genes are TRBV20-1 and TRBJ2-3; 8 bases are a match to TRBD1. The CDR3 length is 14 residues. The V and J ends lost 7 bases and 2 bases, in that order; junction bases with no gene match: 8. Germline CDR1 reads DFQATT; CDR2 reads SNEGSKA (reference sequence). CDR3 bases: TGCAGTGGGCAACAGGGGGTGACCACAGATACGCAGTATTTT. Its protein product is CSGQQGVTTDTQYF.

This clonotype was counted at least ten times. The rearrangement uses TRBV11-2 and TRBJ2-1; D is possibly TRBD1 (5 bases). Trimming stripped 5 bases from V and 11 bases from J, with 13 bases between. CDR3 length: 12 amino acids. Germline-derived CDR1 and CDR2 are SGHAT and FQNNGV. The CDR3 sequence: CASSRTKGQQFF. CDR3 nucleotide sequence: TGTGCCAGCAGCCGAACGAAGGGGCAGCAGTTCTTC.

This clonotype was seen at least ten times. The chain carries TRBV12-3 or TRBV12-4 and TRBJ1-5; TRBD1 might be the D (5 bases). V was pared by 2 bases and J by 5 bases, with 13 bases between. The CDR3 runs 15 residues. The CDR3 loop is CASSLSRGWDQPQHF. Here the CDR3 DNA reads TGTGCCAGCAGTTTATCTCGGGGCTGGGATCAGCCCCAGCATTTT.

This clonotype was detected ten times or more. The rearrangement uses TRBV10-3 and TRBJ1-1; 7 bases map to TRBD1. The CDR3 spans 14 residues. The germline gives CDR1 ENHRY, CDR2 SYGVKD. Germline trimming cut 0 bases from V and 7 bases from J; bases unmatched to any gene: 5. The CDR3 DNA reads as TGTGCCATCAGTGAGTCAGAGGGGGCAATTGAAGCTTTCTTT. It encodes CAISESEGAIEAFF.

In DNA, the CDR3 is TGTGCCAGCAGCCAAGAGGGAACCGGCAGCTCCTACGAGCAGTACTTC. It yields the protein CASSQEGTGSSYEQYF. The J gene is TRBJ2-7, the V gene TRBV4-2; D is ambiguous. This CDR3 has 16 amino acids. Germline CDR1 is LGHNA and CDR2 is YNFKEQ. Trimming left V 0 bases short and J 0 bases short, with 12 bases between.

J is TRBJ2-2 and V is TRBV19, with a possible D match to TRBD2 (6 bases). Per germline, CDR1 LNHDA and CDR2 SQIVND (reference sequence). CDR3 length: 15 amino acids. V dropped 7 bases and J dropped 2 bases, with 14 bases sitting between them. The CDR3 spells CASNGGRTNTGELFF. The CDR3 region has the DNA TGTGCCAGTAACGGGGGACGGACTAACACCGGGGAGCTGTTTTTT.

This clonotype was detected ten times or more. This chain links TRBV5-1 with TRBJ2-7; 7 bases fit TRBD2. The CDR3 is made up of 15 amino acids. Germline values: CDR1 SGHRS, CDR2 YFSETQ. V shed 0 bases and J 3 bases; nucleotides not matched to a gene: 6. The CDR3 region is CASSLDGGRDYEQYF. The CDR3 DNA reads TGCGCCAGCAGCTTGGACGGGGGGAGGGACTACGAGCAGTACTTC.

This clonotype was picked up a small number of times. The V call is TRBV5-1, the J call TRBJ2-2; 7 bases line up with TRBD2. The junction had 1 base not matched to a gene; V was cut back by 3 bases and J by 2 bases. The germline V gene has CDR1 SGHRS and CDR2 YFSETQ. The CDR3 is made up of 14 amino acids. The CDR3 DNA is TGCGCCAGCAGCTGGGGGGGTAACACCGGGGAGCTGTTTTTT. It codes for CASSWGGNTGELFF.

This clonotype was recorded at least ten times. This chain uses TRBV5-1 with TRBJ2-1, with D possibly matching TRBD2 (6 bases). Germline V gene lookup returns CDR1 SGHRS and CDR2 YFSETQ. CDR3 length equals 13 residues. Trimming took off 7 bases at V and 4 bases at J, with 12 bases between the two ends. This CDR3 reads CASSRDLYNEQFF. For the CDR3, the DNA is TGCGCCAGCTCGCGGGACTTATACAATGAGCAGTTCTTC.

The V gene is TRBV9, the J gene TRBJ2-7, with TRBD1 identical over 9 bases. CDR3 length: 16 amino acids. CDR1 and CDR2 from the germline V gene are SGDLS and YYNGEE. After removal of 5 bases from V and 3 bases from J, the junction contained 12 bases not matched to a gene. CDR3 amino acids: CASSQGWGQGLYEQYF. The DNA for the CDR3 is TGTGCCAGCAGTCAAGGGTGGGGACAGGGCCTCTACGAGCAGTACTTC.

Only a few counts were recorded for this clonotype. At one end, the junction sequence differs from germline, possibly due to a read error. The chain links TRBV13 to TRBJ2-7, with 11 bases aligning to TRBD2. Per germline, CDR1 PRHDT and CDR2 FYEKMQ (reference sequence). CDR3 length equals 16 residues. CDR3 amino acids: CASGLVLAGVPHEQYF. CDR3 nucleotide sequence: TGTGCCAGCGGCTTAGTACTAGCGGGAGTGCCCCACGAGCAGTACTTC.

The chain carries TRBV4-1 and TRBJ2-1; D is ambiguous. CDR1 and CDR2 from the germline V gene are MGHRA and YSYEKL. The CDR3 is 13 amino acids. Between the trimmed V and J ends, which lost 0 bases and 10 bases, there was a span of 10 bases. CDR3 sequence (DNA): TGCGCCAGCAGCCAAGACGGGTTGGGCGAGCAGTTCTTC. Protein: CASSQDGLGEQFF.

This clonotype showed up just a few times. The genes are TRBV9 and TRBJ2-1, with D maybe TRBD2 (5 bases). This CDR3 has 13 amino acids. Trimming removed 3 bases from V and 6 bases from J, with 10 bases in between. Germline loops: CDR1 SGDLS, CDR2 YYNGEE. The CDR3 bases are TGTGCCAGCAGCGGGACTCCTCTCAATGAGCAGTTCTTC. As protein: CASSGTPLNEQFF.

This clonotype has a count of ten or more. V is TRBV2 and J is TRBJ2-5; tentatively, D is TRBD1 or TRBD2 (5 bases each). Germline V CDR1 and CDR2: SNHLY, FYNNEI. The length of the CDR3 is 14 residues. V shed 7 bases and J shed 5 bases, with 17 bases lying between them. CDR3 DNA sequence: TGTGCCAGCAACAATATGGGTGGGGGTGAGACCCAGTACTTC. This codes for CASNNMGGGETQYF.